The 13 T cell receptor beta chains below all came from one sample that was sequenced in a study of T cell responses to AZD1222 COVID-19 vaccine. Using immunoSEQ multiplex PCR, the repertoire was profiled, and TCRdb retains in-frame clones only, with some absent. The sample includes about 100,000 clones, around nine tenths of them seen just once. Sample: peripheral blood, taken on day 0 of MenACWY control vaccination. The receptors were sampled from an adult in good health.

For the CDR3, the DNA is TGCGCCAGCAGCGACGACAGGGGGCTGGCTGAAGCTTTCTTT. Protein: CASSDDRGLAEAFF. The chain joins TRBV4-1 to TRBJ1-1, with 10 bases fitting TRBD1. In germline, CDR1 is MGHRA, CDR2 YSYEKL. J was trimmed by 6 bases and V by 5 bases; bases with no gene match: 6. This CDR3 region has 14 residues.

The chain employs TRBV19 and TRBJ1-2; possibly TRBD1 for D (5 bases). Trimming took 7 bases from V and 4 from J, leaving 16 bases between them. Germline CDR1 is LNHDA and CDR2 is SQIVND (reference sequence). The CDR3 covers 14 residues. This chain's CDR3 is CASNLGVVGYGYTF. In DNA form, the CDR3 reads TGTGCCAGTAATTTAGGGGTCGTGGGCTATGGCTACACCTTC. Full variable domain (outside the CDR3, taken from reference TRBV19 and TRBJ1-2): DGGITQSPKYLFRKEGQNVTLSCEQNLNHDAMYWYRQDPGQGLRLIYYSQIVNDFQKGDIAEGYSVSREKKESFPLTVTSAQKNPTAFYLCASNLGVVGYGYTFGSGTRLTVV.

CDR3 region: CASSSRGMGEQFF. The CDR3 nucleotides read TGTGCCAGCAGTTCCAGGGGGATGGGTGAGCAGTTCTTC. The V gene is TRBV12-3 or TRBV12-4, the J gene TRBJ2-1; 7 bases map to TRBD1. With 4 bases clipped from V and 9 bases from J, the junction kept 6 bases outside the gene matches. CDR3 size: 13 residues.

In DNA form, the CDR3 reads TGTGCCAGCAGCTTGGTGGCAGGGGTCTCGACTGAAGCTTTCTTT. This sequence encodes CASSLVAGVSTEAFF. The chain employs TRBV5-8 and TRBJ1-1; TRBD1 might be the D (6 bases). Germline values: CDR1 SGHTS, CDR2 YDEGEE. This CDR3 has 15 amino acids. V lost 0 bases and J 5 bases, leaving 14 bases between the germline ends.

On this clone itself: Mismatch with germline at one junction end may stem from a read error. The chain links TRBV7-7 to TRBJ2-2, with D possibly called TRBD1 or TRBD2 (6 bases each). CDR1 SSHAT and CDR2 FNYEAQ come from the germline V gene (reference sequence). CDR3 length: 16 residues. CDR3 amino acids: CASSRPGGQNTGELFF. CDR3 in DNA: TGTGCTAGCAGCCGCCCCGGGGGACAGAACACCGGGGAGCTGTTTTTT.

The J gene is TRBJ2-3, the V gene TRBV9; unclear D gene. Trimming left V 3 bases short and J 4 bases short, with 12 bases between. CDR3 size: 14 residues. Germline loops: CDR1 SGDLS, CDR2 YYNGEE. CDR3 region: CASSAELRPDTQYF. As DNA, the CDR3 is TGTGCCAGCAGCGCCGAACTACGTCCAGATACGCAGTATTTT.

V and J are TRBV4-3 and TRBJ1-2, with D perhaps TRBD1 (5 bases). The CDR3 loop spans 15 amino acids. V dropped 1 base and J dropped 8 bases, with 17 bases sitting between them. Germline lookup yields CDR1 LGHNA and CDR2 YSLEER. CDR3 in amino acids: CASSQVHRQGSGYTF. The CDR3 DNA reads TGCGCCAGCAGCCAAGTCCACCGGCAGGGATCAGGCTACACCTTC.

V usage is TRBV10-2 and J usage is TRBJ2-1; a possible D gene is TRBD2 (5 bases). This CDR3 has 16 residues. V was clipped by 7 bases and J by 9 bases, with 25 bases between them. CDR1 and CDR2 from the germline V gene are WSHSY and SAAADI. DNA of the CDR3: TGCGCCAGCATATCTATCCGGGGAGAAAACCTCCGTGAGCAGTTCTTC. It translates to CASISIRGENLREQFF.

This CDR3 reads CAWSVPGASNQPQHF. The CDR3 DNA sequence: TGTGCCTGGAGTGTACCGGGGGCGAGCAATCAGCCCCAGCATTTT. The rearrangement uses TRBV30 and TRBJ1-5; tentatively, D is TRBD1 (6 bases). V dropped 0 bases and J dropped 1 base, with 10 bases sitting between them. CDR1 and CDR2 (germline): GTSNPN, SVGIG (reference sequence). The CDR3 spans 15 residues.

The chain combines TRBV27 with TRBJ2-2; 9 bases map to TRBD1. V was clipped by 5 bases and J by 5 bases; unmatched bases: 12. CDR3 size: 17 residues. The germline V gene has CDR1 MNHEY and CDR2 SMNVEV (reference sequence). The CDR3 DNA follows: TGTGCCAGCAGTCCGGACAGGGGAGGGGTAAGGACCGGGGAGCTGTTTTTT. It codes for CASSPDRGGVRTGELFF.

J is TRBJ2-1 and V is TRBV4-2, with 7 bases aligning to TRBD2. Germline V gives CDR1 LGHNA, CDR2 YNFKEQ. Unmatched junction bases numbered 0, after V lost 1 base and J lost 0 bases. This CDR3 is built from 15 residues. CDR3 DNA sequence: TGTGCCAGCAGCCAAGGGGGGGGCTCCTACAATGAGCAGTTCTTC. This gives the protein CASSQGGGSYNEQFF.

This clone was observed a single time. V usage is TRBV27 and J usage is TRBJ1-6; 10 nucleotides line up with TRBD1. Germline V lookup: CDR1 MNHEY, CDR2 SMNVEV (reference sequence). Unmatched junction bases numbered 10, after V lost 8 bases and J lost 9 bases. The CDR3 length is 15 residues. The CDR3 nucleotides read TGTGCCAGCGCTCCGGGACAGGGGTTGGGTTCACCCCTCCACTTT. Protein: CASAPGQGLGSPLHF.

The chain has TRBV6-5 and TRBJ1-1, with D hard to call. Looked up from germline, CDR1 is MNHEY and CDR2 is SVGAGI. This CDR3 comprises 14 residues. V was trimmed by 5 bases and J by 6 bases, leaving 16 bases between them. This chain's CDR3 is CASSHFGGEAEAFF. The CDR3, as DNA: TGTGCCAGCAGTCACTTTGGCGGGGAGGCTGAAGCTTTCTTT.